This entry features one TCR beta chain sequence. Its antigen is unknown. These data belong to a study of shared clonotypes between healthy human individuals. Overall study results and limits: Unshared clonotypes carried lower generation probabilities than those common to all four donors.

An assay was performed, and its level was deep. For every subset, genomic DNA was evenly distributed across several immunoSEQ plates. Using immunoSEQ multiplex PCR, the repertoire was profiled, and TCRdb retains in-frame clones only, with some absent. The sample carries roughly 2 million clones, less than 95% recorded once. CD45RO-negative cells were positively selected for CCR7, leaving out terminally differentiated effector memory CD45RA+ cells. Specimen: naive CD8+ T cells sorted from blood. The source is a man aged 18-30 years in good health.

CDR3: CAWSFDDRISSYEQYF. CDR3 coding DNA: TGTGCCTGGAGTTTCGACGACAGGATTTCTTCCTACGAGCAGTACTTC. J is TRBJ2-7 and V is TRBV30; D might be TRBD1 (6 bases). V was cut by 2 bases and J by 1 base, with 18 bases left in between. The CDR3 runs to 16 residues. CDR1 GTSNPN and CDR2 SVGIG come from the germline V gene (reference sequence).